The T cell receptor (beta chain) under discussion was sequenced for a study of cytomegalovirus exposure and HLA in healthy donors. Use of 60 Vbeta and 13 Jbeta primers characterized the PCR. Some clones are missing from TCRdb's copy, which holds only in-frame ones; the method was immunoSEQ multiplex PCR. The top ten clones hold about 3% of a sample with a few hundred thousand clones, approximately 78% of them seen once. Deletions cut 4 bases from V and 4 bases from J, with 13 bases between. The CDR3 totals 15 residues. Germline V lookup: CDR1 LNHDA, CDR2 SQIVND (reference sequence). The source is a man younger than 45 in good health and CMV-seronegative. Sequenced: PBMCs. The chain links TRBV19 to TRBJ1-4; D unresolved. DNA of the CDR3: TGTGCCAGTAGTAAGACTGTAACTCTTAATGAAAAACTGTTTTTT. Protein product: CASSKTVTLNEKLFF. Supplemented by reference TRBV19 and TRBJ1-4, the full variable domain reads DGGITQSPKYLFRKEGQNVTLSCEQNLNHDAMYWYRQDPGQGLRLIYYSQIVNDFQKGDIAEGYSVSREKKESFPLTVTSAQKNPTAFYLCASSKTVTLNEKLFFGSGTQLSVL.